The T cell receptor beta chain described here comes from a study of T cells in Graves' hyperthyroidism and ophthalmopathy. General study findings and limits: A 13 V-J model separated ophthalmopathy from stable hyperthyroidism.

Amplified TCR beta CDR3 regions derived from RNA transcripts. HTBI primers drove first-round RT-PCR of the TCR CDR3. TCRdb ran MiXCR on the multiplex PCR reads and lists one entry per CDR3 protein. The sample shows 280,000 or so distinct CDR3 sequences, over 12% of them seen only once. Trimming cost V 6 bases and J 2 bases, with 20 bases left between them. The CDR3 loop spans 16 amino acids. Per the germline V gene, CDR1 is MDHEN and CDR2 is SYDVKM. This clonotype showed up many times. The antigen is undetermined. Sequenced material: blood. This sequence joins TRBV28 and TRBJ2-7; D is perhaps TRBD2 (7 bases). The source of this sequence is a woman in her forties or fifties with Graves' hyperthyroidism that later progressed to Graves' ophthalmopathy. In DNA form, the CDR3 reads TGTGCCAGCAGCCGCTCAGGAGGGGGGGACCCCTACGAGCAGTACTTC. Amino acids: CASSRSGGGDPYEQYF.